The rows below give T cell receptor beta chains drawn from one sample of a study of shared clonotypes between healthy human individuals. Libraries were prepared by immunoSEQ multiplex PCR; TCRdb keeps only in-frame clonotypes and omits some of them. The data contain 550,000 to 800,000 clones, around 90% of them singletons. Material for sequencing was memory CD8+ T cells from PBMCs. These receptors were collected from a man between 18 and 35 years old in good health. Some clones in this sample may be carry-over from other donors' samples. Both conserved end residues are part of each CDR3. D genes are given only for firm matches.

TRBJ2-3 TRBV5-6 TRBD1 TGTGCCAGCAGCCCGGACAGGGTTAGGACAGATACGCAGTATTTT CASSPDRVRTDTQYF
TRBJ2-1 TRBV28 TRBD1 TGTGCCAGCAGTTCCCGGGACAGGGACCCCAATGAGCAGTTCTTC CASSSRDRDPNEQFF
TRBJ2-1 TRBV7-3 . TGTGCCAGCAGCCCAAGTAGGGGCTATGAGCAGTTCTTC CASSPSRGYEQFF
TRBJ2-3 TRBV28 . TGTGCCAGCAGTTTCTGGGGCCCCACAGATACGCAGTATTTT CASSFWGPTDTQYF
TRBJ2-3 TRBV7-6 TRBD2 TGTGCCAGCAGCTCCATAGCGGGAGGAATATCAGATACGCAGTATTTT CASSSIAGGISDTQYF
TRBJ2-1 TRBV4-3 TRBD2 TGCGCCAGCAGCCTCGGGACTAGCGGGAGGAAAGGGCAGTTCTTC CASSLGTSGRKGQFF
TRBJ1-3 TRBV19 . TGTGCCAGTAGCACCGGGATATCGGCTGGAAACACCATATATTTT CASSTGISAGNTIYF
TRBJ2-2 TRBV13 . TGTGCCAGCAGCTTAGTTGCCAGGGTCCACACCGGGGAGCTGTTTTTT CASSLVARVHTGELFF
TRBJ2-1 TRBV27 TRBD2 TGTGCCAGCAGCCTACTAGCGGGAGGGAATGAGCAGTTCTTC CASSLLAGGNEQFF
TRBJ1-2 TRBV7-2 . TGTGCCAGCAGCCCTCTTGGCGGGGGTAACTATGGCTACACCTTC CASSPLGGGNYGYTF
TRBJ2-7 TRBV28 . TGTGCCAGCAGTTTAATTTCGGGGGCCTACGAGCAGTACTTC CASSLISGAYEQYF
TRBJ1-1 TRBV9 TRBD1 TGTGCCAGCAGCCCATCAGACAGGGCGGTCACTGAAGCTTTCTTT CASSPSDRAVTEAFF
TRBJ2-1 TRBV29-1 . TGCAGCGTCGGTACAGGGTATCTCTACAATGAGCAGTTCTTC CSVGTGYLYNEQFF
TRBJ2-7 TRBV4-2 . TGTGCCAGCAGCCAAGGAGGAATTACCTACGAGCAGTACTTC CASSQGGITYEQYF
TRBJ2-5 TRBV27 . TGTGCCAGCAGTACTTTCAGGGAAGAGACCCAGTACTTC CASSTFREETQYF
TRBJ1-1 TRBV5-4 TRBD1 TGTGCCAGCAGACCCGAGGACAGGGTGGCGAACACTGAAGCTTTCTTT CASRPEDRVANTEAFF
TRBJ2-3 TRBV9 TRBD2 TGTGCCAGCAGCGTAGGCGGGAGTGTAACAGATACGCAGTATTTT CASSVGGSVTDTQYF
TRBJ2-1 TRBV7-9 . TGTGCCAGCAGCCCCCGGTGGGGAGAGCAGTTCTTC CASSPRWGEQFF
TRBJ1-3 TRBV5-1 . TGCGCCAGCAGCCCCGGGACCGCCGGGTCTGGAAACACCATATATTTT CASSPGTAGSGNTIYF
TRBJ2-1 TRBV9 TRBD2 TGTGCCAGCAGCGTAGCCAAAGGACTAGCGGGAGTCCTAGCCTACAATGAGCAGTTCTTC CASSVAKGLAGVLAYNEQFF
TRBJ2-7 TRBV5-8 TRBD1 TGTGCCAGCAGCTATAAGGGGGCAGGCGCCTACGAGCAGTACTTC CASSYKGAGAYEQYF